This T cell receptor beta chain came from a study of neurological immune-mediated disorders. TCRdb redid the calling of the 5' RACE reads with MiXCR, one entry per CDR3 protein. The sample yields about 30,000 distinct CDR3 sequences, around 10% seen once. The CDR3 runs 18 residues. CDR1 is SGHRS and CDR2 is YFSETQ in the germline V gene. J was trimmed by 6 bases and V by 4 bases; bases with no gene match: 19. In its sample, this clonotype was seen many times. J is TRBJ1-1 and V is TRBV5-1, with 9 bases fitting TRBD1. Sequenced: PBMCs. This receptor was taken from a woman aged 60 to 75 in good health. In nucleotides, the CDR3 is TGCGCCAGCAGCCTCGAGGTTTACAGGGGGCCAGGGACGTCTGAAGCTTTCTTT. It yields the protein CASSLEVYRGPGTSEAFF.